This paragraph covers one T cell receptor beta chain sequence. The CDR3 spans 12 residues. The ends lost 6 bases at V and 8 bases at J; junction bases unmatched: 1. Germline CDR1 reads MDHEN; CDR2 reads SYDVKM. Produced via immunoSEQ multiplex PCR; TCRdb's table is partial and in-frame only. The sample includes about 380,000 clones, 95% to 97% seen only once; the top ten take 0.32%. The data are from a study of shared clonotypes between healthy human individuals. Sequencing used memory CD8+ T cells sorted from blood. The subset denotes: CD45RO+ cells pooled with CCR7-negative TemRA cells. The receptor comes from a man aged 25-45 years in good health. This sequence joins TRBV28 and TRBJ1-4; TRBD1 matches 9 bases. In nucleotides, the CDR3 is TGTGCCAGCAGGACAGGGGGGGAAAAACTGTTTTTT. Translation gives CASRTGGEKLFF.